This entry lists 22 T cell receptor beta chains sequenced from one sample in a study of cytomegalovirus exposure and HLA in healthy donors. Some clones are missing from TCRdb's copy, which holds only in-frame ones; the method was immunoSEQ multiplex PCR. The table has around 63,000 clones, 90% to 97% seen once. Sequenced material: PBMCs. All receptors derive from a woman aged 18-35 years in good health and CMV-seronegative.

The rearrangement uses TRBV19 and TRBJ2-7; D perhaps matches TRBD2 (6 bases). Germline CDR1 LNHDA, CDR2 SQIVND (reference sequence). The CDR3 runs to 14 residues. V was shortened by 1 base and J by 6 bases, with 13 bases between the two germline ends. CDR3 DNA: TGTGCCAGTAGTATAGGTGCGGGGACTCGCGAGCAGTACTTC. It encodes CASSIGAGTREQYF.

The V call is TRBV7-3, the J call TRBJ2-2, with 7 bases identical to TRBD2. With 5 bases clipped from V and 4 bases from J, the junction kept 10 bases outside the gene matches. The CDR3 sequence is 16 residues long. The germline CDR1 and CDR2 sequences are SGHTA and FQGTGA. CDR3 residues: CASSPLGGGGTGELFF. For the CDR3, the DNA is TGTGCCAGCAGCCCCCTTGGCGGGGGAGGCACCGGGGAGCTGTTTTTT.

The rearrangement uses TRBV28 and TRBJ2-3, with 7 bases fitting TRBD2. The CDR3 is made up of 13 amino acids. Per germline, CDR1 MDHEN and CDR2 SYDVKM. Unmatched junction bases numbered 7, after V lost 5 bases and J lost 8 bases. CDR3 region: CASSQGDYGTQYF. In DNA form, the CDR3 reads TGTGCCAGCAGTCAAGGGGACTATGGTACGCAGTATTTT.

The rearrangement links TRBV7-2 to TRBJ1-4; TRBD1 aligns across 9 bases. The germline CDR1 and CDR2 sequences are SGHTA and FQGNSA. V was pared by 5 bases and J by 7 bases, with 8 bases of the junction left unmatched. This CDR3 comprises 15 residues. Here the CDR3 DNA reads TGTGCCAGCAGCCCGGACAGGGGTATGAGTGAAAAACTGTTTTTT. As protein: CASSPDRGMSEKLFF.

J is TRBJ1-1 and V is TRBV5-1; tentatively, D is TRBD1 (6 bases). Germline-derived CDR1 and CDR2 are SGHRS and YFSETQ. The CDR3 is made up of 11 amino acids. Deletions cut 5 bases from V and 4 bases from J, with 6 bases between. CDR3 nucleotides: TGCGCCAGCAGGGGGGCCACTGAAGCTTTCTTT. Protein sequence: CASRGATEAFF. The full variable domain, rest sourced from reference TRBV5-1 and TRBJ1-1, is KAGVTQTPRYLIKTRGQQVTLSCSPISGHRSVSWYQQTPGQGLQFLFEYFSETQRNKGNFPGRFSGRQFSNSRSEMNVSTLELGDSALYLCASRGATEAFFGQGTRLTVV.

This chain's CDR3 is CASSSYPGTAYYSNQPQHF. The CDR3, as DNA: TGTGCCAGTAGTAGCTACCCCGGGACAGCATATTATAGCAATCAGCCCCAGCATTTT. This chain uses TRBV19 with TRBJ1-5; 7 bases match TRBD1. Trimming cost V 4 bases and J 0 bases; bases outside gene matches: 15. CDR3 size: 19 residues. The germline CDR1 and CDR2 sequences are LNHDA and SQIVND (reference sequence). The whole variable domain, remainder taken from reference TRBV19 and TRBJ1-5, is DGGITQSPKYLFRKEGQNVTLSCEQNLNHDAMYWYRQDPGQGLRLIYYSQIVNDFQKGDIAEGYSVSREKKESFPLTVTSAQKNPTAFYLCASSSYPGTAYYSNQPQHFGDGTRLSIL.

CDR3 amino acids: CASSVGTGGTDTQYF. The CDR3, as DNA: TGTGCCAGCAGCGTTGGGACAGGGGGGACAGATACGCAGTATTTT. The V call is TRBV9, the J call TRBJ2-3, with 11 bases lining up with TRBD1. Trimming removed 2 bases from V and 3 bases from J; junction bases left unmatched: 2. The germline V gene has CDR1 SGDLS and CDR2 YYNGEE. The CDR3 runs to 15 residues.

This chain joins TRBV6-5 and TRBJ2-1; the D gene is possibly TRBD2 (5 bases). The V and J ends lost 6 bases and 6 bases respectively, with 12 bases between them. This CDR3 spans 13 amino acids. Germline V gives CDR1 MNHEY, CDR2 SVGAGI. Here the CDR3 reads CASSPGVGNEQFF. The CDR3 bases are TGTGCCAGCAGCCCCGGGGTGGGCAATGAGCAGTTCTTC.

This sequence joins TRBV5-1 and TRBJ2-5, with 9 nucleotides matching TRBD2. CDR3 size: 14 residues. The germline V gene encodes CDR1 SGHRS and CDR2 YFSETQ. V gave up 4 bases and J gave up 4 bases; unmatched junction bases: 5. CDR3 coding DNA: TGCGCCAGCAGCCCGGGACTAGCCGGAGAGACCCAGTACTTC. This translates into CASSPGLAGETQYF.

V and J are TRBV6-6 and TRBJ2-1; 7 bases align to TRBD2. Germline-derived CDR1 and CDR2 are MNHNY and SVGAGI (reference sequence). The CDR3 is 14 residues long. The V and J ends lost 5 bases and 12 bases, in that order; junction bases with no gene match: 13. CDR3 protein: CASSGAGLGLGQFF. The CDR3, as DNA: TGTGCCAGCAGTGGAGCGGGATTGGGGCTAGGGCAGTTCTTC.

The chain uses TRBV18 and TRBJ2-1; D might be TRBD1 (6 bases). Per the germline V gene, CDR1 is KGHSH and CDR2 is LQKENI. The V end lost 2 bases, the J end lost 10 bases, and 12 bases lay between the germline ends. CDR3 size: 13 residues. CDR3 nucleotide sequence: TGTGCCAGCTCACCAAACCTCGGACAGGAGCAGTTCTTC. Protein sequence: CASSPNLGQEQFF.

The J gene is TRBJ2-7, the V gene TRBV27, with 12 bases aligning to TRBD1. Germline V gene lookup returns CDR1 MNHEY and CDR2 SMNVEV (reference sequence). The CDR3 loop spans 14 amino acids. The J segment lost 7 bases and the V segment lost 4 bases, leaving 5 bases of the junction unmatched. This CDR3 is CASSSGQGAREQYF. The CDR3 DNA sequence: TGTGCCAGCAGTTCGGGACAGGGGGCGCGGGAGCAGTACTTC.

The chain is built from TRBV11-2 and TRBJ2-7; 7 bases agree with TRBD1. Germline trimming cut 4 bases from V and 9 bases from J; bases unmatched to any gene: 15. The CDR3 loop spans 15 amino acids. Germline CDR1 reads SGHAT; CDR2 reads FQNNGV. The CDR3, as DNA: TGTGCCAGCAGCTATACCGGTGGGACAGCCTCCGGGCAGTACTTC. Translated, it gives CASSYTGGTASGQYF.

This chain joins TRBV7-2 and TRBJ2-2; tentatively, D is TRBD1 (5 bases). V lost 0 bases, J lost 7 bases, and 18 bases lay in between. The CDR3 has 17 amino acids. Germline V gene lookup returns CDR1 SGHTA and CDR2 FQGNSA. The CDR3 here is CASSLARLPRAGGELFF. CDR3 nucleotides: TGTGCCAGCAGCTTAGCCCGTCTCCCCAGGGCTGGCGGGGAGCTGTTTTTT.

The rearrangement joins TRBV9 to TRBJ2-3; D unresolved. This CDR3 is 13 amino acids long. The ends were cut back, 2 bases at V and 1 base at J, with 5 bases in the middle. CDR1 and CDR2 (germline): SGDLS, YYNGEE. This chain's CDR3 is CASSVSGTDTQYF. CDR3 DNA: TGTGCCAGCAGCGTTTCGGGCACAGATACGCAGTATTTT. Combining the CDR3 with reference TRBV9 and TRBJ2-3 gives the whole variable domain DSGVTQTPKHLITATGQRVTLRCSPRSGDLSVYWYQQSLDQGLQFLIQYYNGEERAKGNILERFSAQQFPDLHSELNLSSLELGDSALYFCASSVSGTDTQYFGPGTRLTVL.

The chain couples TRBV27 to TRBJ1-1; the match to TRBD1 covers 7 bases. The trim removed 4 bases at V and 5 bases at J, leaving 13 bases unmatched. The CDR3 consists of 16 residues. CDR1 is MNHEY, CDR2 SMNVEV, per germline (reference sequence). This CDR3 reads CASSSQTGRRRTEAFF. CDR3 DNA: TGTGCCAGCAGTTCCCAGACAGGGCGGAGGAGGACTGAAGCTTTCTTT.

The rearrangement links TRBV9 to TRBJ1-5, with 8 bases fitting TRBD1. Germline values: CDR1 SGDLS, CDR2 YYNGEE. V lost 4 bases, J lost 6 bases, and 9 bases stayed unmatched. The CDR3 is 15 amino acids. The DNA for the CDR3 is TGTGCCAGCAGCCGGAACCAGGGGGCTGGTCAGCCCCAGCATTTT. Encoded protein: CASSRNQGAGQPQHF. The full variable domain, rest sourced from reference TRBV9 and TRBJ1-5, is DSGVTQTPKHLITATGQRVTLRCSPRSGDLSVYWYQQSLDQGLQFLIQYYNGEERAKGNILERFSAQQFPDLHSELNLSSLELGDSALYFCASSRNQGAGQPQHFGDGTRLSIL.

The chain employs TRBV6-5 and TRBJ2-5, with 7 bases matching TRBD2. There are 14 residues in the CDR3. V lost 2 bases and J lost 3; bases outside the gene matches: 3. Germline CDR1 reads MNHEY; CDR2 reads SVGAGI. CDR3 in DNA: TGTGCCAGCAGTTACGGGACTATCAAAGAGACCCAGTACTTC. Translated: CASSYGTIKETQYF.

V and J are TRBV4-2 and TRBJ1-4; D gene uncertain. The CDR3 is made up of 16 amino acids. V was trimmed by 0 bases and J by 5 bases, leaving 13 bases between them. Germline assignment: CDR1 LGHNA and CDR2 YNFKEQ. The CDR3 loop reads CASSQEDGRGNEKLFF. CDR3 coding DNA: TGTGCCAGCAGCCAAGAGGATGGGAGAGGGAATGAAAAACTGTTTTTT.

The rearrangement joins TRBV6-5 to TRBJ2-1; TRBD1 aligns across 8 bases. V lost 2 bases, J lost 3 bases, and 6 bases stayed unmatched. Germline V gives CDR1 MNHEY, CDR2 SVGAGI. This CDR3 contains 16 residues. Written as DNA, the CDR3 is TGTGCCAGCAGTTACAGGGCAGGGGGCGGCTACAATGAGCAGTTCTTC. It codes for CASSYRAGGGYNEQFF.

The chain has TRBV18 and TRBJ2-3, with 7 positions matching TRBD1. The germline gives CDR1 KGHSH, CDR2 LQKENI. There are 12 residues in the CDR3. The junction had 6 bases not matched to a gene; V was cut back by 6 bases and J by 9 bases. The CDR3 DNA reads TGTGCCAGCTCCCAGGACAGGCGGACGCAGTATTTT. It encodes CASSQDRRTQYF.

This chain links TRBV19 with TRBJ1-1, with D perhaps matching TRBD1 (6 bases). Trimming took off 4 bases at V and 0 bases at J, with 9 bases between the two ends. The CDR3 is 14 residues long. The germline V gene has CDR1 LNHDA and CDR2 SQIVND (reference sequence). The CDR3 DNA sequence: TGTGCCAGTAGTAGGGGGCGGATGAACACTGAAGCTTTCTTT. Protein sequence: CASSRGRMNTEAFF.